Detailed here is one T cell receptor (beta chain). Individuals drawn from 24 US areas were roughly 18 to 89 years old. Categorization into cohorts depended on clinical history that participants reported. V dropped 3 bases and J dropped 8; count of bases not matched to a gene: 6. The CDR3 has 15 residues. Germline V gene sequence: CDR1 LGHDT, CDR2 YNNKEL (reference sequence). The data derive from a study of blood T cell repertoires in COVID-19. Whole-study context: Recovery meant two consecutive negative NP/OP PCR tests, professional clearance, or resolved symptoms.

The method was immunoSEQ multiplex PCR; TCRdb's version includes in-frame clones alone and lacks a portion of them. This table has roughly 230,000 clones, 80% to 90% appearing once. The sequence was obtained from a man aged 30 to 45 in a cohort exposed to, infected with or recovered from COVID-19 (not recorded which). The sample was PBMCs or T cells enriched from blood (not recorded which). The genes are TRBV3-1 (or the pseudogene TRBV3-2) and TRBJ2-1, with TRBD2 identical over 11 bases. CDR3 amino acids: CASSQFSGRADEQFF. CDR3 sequence (DNA): TGTGCCAGCAGCCAGTTTAGCGGGAGGGCCGATGAGCAGTTCTTC.